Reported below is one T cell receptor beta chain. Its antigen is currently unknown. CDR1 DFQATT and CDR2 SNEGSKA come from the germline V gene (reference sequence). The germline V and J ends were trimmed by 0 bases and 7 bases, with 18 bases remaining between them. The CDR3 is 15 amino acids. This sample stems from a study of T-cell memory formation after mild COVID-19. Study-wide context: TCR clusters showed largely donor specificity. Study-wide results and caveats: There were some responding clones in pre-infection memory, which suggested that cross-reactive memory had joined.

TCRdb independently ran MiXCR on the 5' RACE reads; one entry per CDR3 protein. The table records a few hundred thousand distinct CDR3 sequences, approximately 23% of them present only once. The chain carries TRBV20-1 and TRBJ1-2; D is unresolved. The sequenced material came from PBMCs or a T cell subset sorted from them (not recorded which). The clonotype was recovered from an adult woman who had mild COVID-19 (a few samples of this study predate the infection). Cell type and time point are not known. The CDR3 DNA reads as TGCAGTGCTAGAGATGCGGGCCCCAACGAGTCTGGCTACACCTTC. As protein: CSARDAGPNESGYTF.